The 24 T cell receptor beta chains below were found in one sample sequenced in a study of blood T cell repertoires in COVID-19. Profiling relied on immunoSEQ multiplex PCR, and the TCRdb table lists in-frame clones only, not all of them. Found here are about 160,000 clones, under 95% of them singletons; the top ten hold more than 2%. The specimen was peripheral blood. These receptors all come from a man in his late teens or twenties with acute or convalescent COVID-19.

J is TRBJ1-1 and V is TRBV6-6, with 8 positions matching TRBD1. Germline V lookup: CDR1 MNHNY, CDR2 SVGAGI (reference sequence). The CDR3 runs 15 residues. The V gene end was trimmed by 10 bases and the J gene end by 5 bases; junction bases not matched to a gene: 15. The CDR3 sequence is CATESTGEAWTEAFF. CDR3 DNA sequence: TGTGCCACCGAATCGACAGGGGAAGCTTGGACTGAAGCTTTCTTT.

This clone was recorded many times. The chain couples TRBV15 to TRBJ1-6; the D is unclear. Germline lookup yields CDR1 LNHNV and CDR2 YYDKDF (reference sequence). The CDR3 is 15 amino acids. V shed 0 bases and J shed 6 bases, with 9 bases lying between them. The CDR3 nucleotides read TGTGCCACCAGCAGAGACGGGTTAACTAATTCACCCCTCCACTTT. It translates to CATSRDGLTNSPLHF.

The chain joins TRBV18 to TRBJ2-7, with 9 positions matching TRBD2. Per the germline V gene, CDR1 is KGHSH and CDR2 is LQKENI. The CDR3 runs to 16 residues. The junction had 7 bases not matched to a gene; V was cut back by 1 base and J by 3 bases. CDR3 DNA sequence: TGTGCCAGCTCACCACTGTTAGCGGGAGCAGGCTACGAGCAGTACTTC. Protein product: CASSPLLAGAGYEQYF.

This clone appeared many times. The V gene is TRBV5-8, the J gene TRBJ2-2; possibly TRBD2 for D (5 bases). Trimming removed 6 bases from V and 4 bases from J, with 13 bases in between. CDR1 SGHTS and CDR2 YDEGEE come from the germline V gene. CDR3 length: 14 amino acids. The CDR3 DNA reads TGTGCCAGCACCCCAATGGGAGCCACCGGGGAGCTGTTTTTT. It encodes CASTPMGATGELFF.

The chain is built from TRBV5-4 and TRBJ2-5; D gene ambiguous. Germline V gives CDR1 SGHNT, CDR2 YYREEE (reference sequence). The CDR3 sequence is 13 residues long. Trimming pared 4 bases from V and 4 bases from J, leaving 11 bases between. DNA of the CDR3: TGTGCCAGCAGCACCCTGCCTAGAGAGACCCAGTACTTC. It codes for CASSTLPRETQYF.

The chain has TRBV25-1 and TRBJ2-7, with D maybe TRBD2 (5 bases). This CDR3 has 14 amino acids. Germline V gene sequence: CDR1 MGHDK, CDR2 SYGVNS. V lost 2 bases and J lost 9, with 17 bases in between. The chain's CDR3 is CASSEPGKSPPQYF. DNA of the CDR3: TGTGCCAGCAGTGAACCGGGGAAGAGTCCCCCGCAGTACTTC.

This clone has just a few counts. This chain's CDR3 is CAWTRQGHDGYTF. As DNA, the CDR3 is TGTGCCTGGACCAGACAGGGGCATGATGGCTACACCTTC. The J gene is TRBJ1-2, the V gene TRBV30; 8 bases align to TRBD1. Germline V CDR1 and CDR2: GTSNPN, SVGIG (reference sequence). The CDR3 sequence is 13 residues long. Unmatched junction bases numbered 7, after V lost 4 bases and J lost 6 bases.

This chain joins TRBV2 and TRBJ1-2, with D unclear. The germline V gene has CDR1 SNHLY and CDR2 FYNNEI. The CDR3 runs 13 residues. V was trimmed by 5 bases and J by 8 bases, leaving 15 bases between them. CDR3 DNA: TGTGCCAGCAGTAGGGAACGGGGTTCCGGCTACACCTTC. Protein: CASSRERGSGYTF.

The J gene is TRBJ1-2, the V gene TRBV6-4; D might be TRBD1 (5 bases). This CDR3 comprises 12 residues. Trimming shortened V by 7 bases and J by 5 bases, and 11 bases separated the two germline ends. CDR1 and CDR2 (germline): MRHNA, SNTAGT. Written as DNA, the CDR3 is TGTGCCAGCAATCAGGGAAATTATGGCTACACCTTC. It specifies CASNQGNYGYTF.

The chain couples TRBV10-1 to TRBJ2-1; D might be TRBD2 (6 bases). The CDR3 has 15 residues. The germline gives CDR1 WNHNN, CDR2 SYGVQD (reference sequence). The V and J ends lost 4 bases and 12 bases respectively, with 22 bases between them. CDR3 loop: CASSATQGAVGGQFF. The CDR3 coding sequence is TGCGCCAGCAGTGCCACCCAGGGTGCCGTCGGGGGGCAGTTCTTC.

In this sample, this clone turned up once. V and J are TRBV15 and TRBJ1-3; TRBD1 might be the D (6 bases). The CDR3 loop spans 17 amino acids. Looked up from germline, CDR1 is LNHNV and CDR2 is YYDKDF (reference sequence). Between the trimmed V and J ends, which lost 2 bases and 1 base, there was a span of 15 bases. The CDR3 here is CATSRRTEALSGNTIYF. CDR3 nucleotide sequence: TGTGCCACCAGCAGAAGGACAGAAGCTCTGTCTGGAAACACCATATATTTT.

The chain joins TRBV6-6 to TRBJ1-1, with D perhaps matching TRBD1 (5 bases). CDR3 length equals 15 residues. Trimming shortened V by 2 bases and J by 1 base, and 11 bases separated the two germline ends. Germline CDR1 MNHNY, CDR2 SVGAGI (reference sequence). The CDR3 reads CASSYRAQGNTEAFF. The DNA for the CDR3 is TGTGCCAGCAGTTACCGGGCCCAGGGGAACACTGAAGCTTTCTTT.

The chain combines TRBV14 with TRBJ2-6; D is ambiguous. V gave up 3 bases and J gave up 0 bases, with 3 bases separating them. The CDR3 runs to 14 residues. Germline V CDR1 and CDR2: SGHDN, FVKESK. CDR3 region: CASSHNSGANVLTF. DNA for the CDR3: TGTGCCAGCAGCCATAACTCTGGGGCCAACGTCCTGACTTTC.

The rearrangement uses TRBV6-2 or TRBV6-3 and TRBJ2-7; TRBD2 agrees at 8 bases. Unmatched junction bases numbered 16, after V lost 4 bases and J lost 2 bases. CDR1 MNHEY and CDR2 SVGEGT come from the germline V gene. This CDR3 is 18 amino acids long. The CDR3 coding sequence is TGTGCCAGCAGTTTAATGGGGCTAGCGGGCACTCTTCCCTACGAGCAGTACTTC. It translates to CASSLMGLAGTLPYEQYF.

The genes are TRBV19 and TRBJ2-7; 11 positions match TRBD2. The junction had 4 bases not matched to a gene; V was cut back by 1 base and J by 2 bases. The CDR3 consists of 16 residues. Per the germline V gene, CDR1 is LNHDA and CDR2 is SQIVND (reference sequence). CDR3 region: CASSIAGTSGTYEQYF. As DNA, the CDR3 is TGTGCCAGTAGTATAGCAGGGACTAGCGGCACCTACGAGCAGTACTTC.

The chain combines TRBV5-4 with TRBJ2-7; 9 bases line up with TRBD2. V was pared by 2 bases and J by 4 bases, with 7 bases of the junction left unmatched. This CDR3 region has 15 residues. The germline CDR1 and CDR2 sequences are SGHNT and YYREEE (reference sequence). CDR3 DNA: TGTGCCAGCAGCTTAGCGGGGGGCTCTATGTACGAGCAGTACTTC. Protein: CASSLAGGSMYEQYF.

The J gene is TRBJ1-2, the V gene TRBV5-5, with 9 bases aligning to TRBD1. The germline gives CDR1 SGHKS, CDR2 YYEKEE (reference sequence). This CDR3 is 12 amino acids long. The trim removed 4 bases at V and 7 bases at J, leaving 2 bases unmatched. CDR3 loop: CASSTDRGGYTF. The CDR3 nucleotides read TGTGCCAGCAGCACGGACAGGGGTGGCTACACCTTC.

This sequence joins TRBV30 and TRBJ2-1, with 7 bases that match TRBD2. With 1 base clipped from V and 6 bases from J, the junction kept 6 bases outside the gene matches. CDR3 size: 14 residues. The V gene's germline CDR1 is GTSNPN and CDR2 SVGIG (reference sequence). The CDR3 reads CAWSGTSVVNEQFF. The CDR3 DNA is TGTGCCTGGAGTGGTACTAGCGTCGTCAATGAGCAGTTCTTC. The variable domain in full, with the rest retrieved from reference TRBV30 and TRBJ2-1, is SQTIHQWPATLVQPVGSPLSLECTVEGTSNPNLYWYRQAAGRGLQLLFYSVGIGQISSEVPQNLSASRPQDRQFILSSKKLLLSDSGFYLCAWSGTSVVNEQFFGPGTRLTVL.

V usage is TRBV14 and J usage is TRBJ2-7, with TRBD1 identical over 9 bases. This CDR3 contains 16 residues. CDR1 and CDR2 (germline): SGHDN, FVKESK. Trimming cost V 3 bases and J 2 bases; bases outside gene matches: 8. Written as DNA, the CDR3 is TGTGCCAGCAGCCACCCACAGGGGGCGAGAACCTACGAGCAGTACTTC. Protein: CASSHPQGARTYEQYF.

The chain employs TRBV5-5 and TRBJ1-4; D unclear. Per the germline V gene, CDR1 is SGHKS and CDR2 is YYEKEE (reference sequence). V was clipped by 0 bases and J by 6 bases, with 15 bases between them. The CDR3 is 16 amino acids. In DNA, the CDR3 is TGTGCCAGCAGCTTGGCACTGAGCCGGAGGGATGAAAAACTGTTTTTT. It yields the protein CASSLALSRRDEKLFF.

The V gene is TRBV5-1, the J gene TRBJ2-2, with TRBD1 as a possible D gene (6 bases). V was cut by 4 bases and J by 1 base, with 11 bases left in between. The CDR3 length is 15 residues. Germline CDR1 reads SGHRS; CDR2 reads YFSETQ. CDR3 amino acids: CASSLARGNTGELFF. The CDR3 DNA sequence: TGCGCCAGCAGCCTCGCCAGGGGGAACACCGGGGAGCTGTTTTTT. Drawing the rest from reference TRBV5-1 and TRBJ2-2, the complete variable domain is KAGVTQTPRYLIKTRGQQVTLSCSPISGHRSVSWYQQTPGQGLQFLFEYFSETQRNKGNFPGRFSGRQFSNSRSEMNVSTLELGDSALYLCASSLARGNTGELFFGEGSRLTVL.

The chain recombines TRBV30 with TRBJ1-2, with 9 bases aligning to TRBD1. CDR3 size: 15 residues. Trimming at V came to 3 bases and at J to 3 bases, leaving 8 bases not matched to a gene. Germline-derived CDR1 and CDR2 are GTSNPN and SVGIG (reference sequence). The CDR3 DNA sequence: TGTGCCTGGAGAGCTCGGGGGACAGGGTACTATGGCTACACCTTC. Amino acids: CAWRARGTGYYGYTF.

The V gene is TRBV6-6, the J gene TRBJ1-1, with TRBD1 as a possible D gene (5 bases). The CDR3 length is 14 residues. Trimming pared 0 bases from V and 7 bases from J, leaving 12 bases between. From germline, CDR1 is MNHNY and CDR2 SVGAGI (reference sequence). CDR3 sequence reads: CASSYSTGGNEAFF. The CDR3 DNA is TGTGCCAGCAGTTACTCGACCGGGGGAAATGAAGCTTTCTTT.

V gene TRBV19 combines with J gene TRBJ2-3; D is perhaps TRBD2 (5 bases). This CDR3 comprises 15 residues. The germline CDR1 and CDR2 sequences are LNHDA and SQIVND (reference sequence). V lost 1 base to trimming and J lost 5 bases, with 13 bases between them. CDR3 DNA: TGTGCCAGTAGTATAGGGACTGCGGTCGGAGATACGCAGTATTTT. It is translated as CASSIGTAVGDTQYF.